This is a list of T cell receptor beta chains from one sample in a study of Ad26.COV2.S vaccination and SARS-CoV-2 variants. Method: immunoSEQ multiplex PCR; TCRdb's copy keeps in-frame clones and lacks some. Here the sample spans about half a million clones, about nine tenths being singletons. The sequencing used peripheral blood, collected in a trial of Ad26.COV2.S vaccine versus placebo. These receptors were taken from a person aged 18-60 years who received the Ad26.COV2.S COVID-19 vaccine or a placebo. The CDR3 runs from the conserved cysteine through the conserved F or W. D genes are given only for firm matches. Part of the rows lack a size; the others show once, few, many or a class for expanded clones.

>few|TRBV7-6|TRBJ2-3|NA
CASSFTGEATDTQYF
TGTGCCAGCAGCTTTACCGGGGAGGCCACAGATACGCAGTATTTT
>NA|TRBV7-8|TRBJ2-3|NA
CASSLMADTQYF
TGTGCCAGCAGCTTAATGGCAGATACGCAGTATTTT
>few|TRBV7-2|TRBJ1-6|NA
CASSLAGGFGNSPLHF
TGTGCCAGCAGCTTAGCGGGAGGGTTCGGGAATTCACCCCTCCACTTT
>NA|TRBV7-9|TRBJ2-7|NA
CASSYKPTGDFHEQYF
TGTGCCAGCAGTTATAAACCAACGGGGGATTTCCACGAGCAGTACTTC
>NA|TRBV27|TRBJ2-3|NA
CASRGAAVTDTQYF
TGTGCCAGCAGGGGGGCAGCGGTCACAGATACGCAGTATTTT
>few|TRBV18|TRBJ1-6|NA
CASSPGGTNNSPLHF
TGTGCCAGCTCACCGGGGGGCACGAATAATTCACCCCTCCACTTT
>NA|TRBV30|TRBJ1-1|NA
CAWSLEGATEAFF
TGTGCCTGGAGTTTGGAGGGCGCCACTGAAGCTTTCTTT
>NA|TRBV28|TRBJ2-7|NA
CASKDWEYEQYF
TGTGCCAGCAAAGACTGGGAGTACGAGCAGTACTTC
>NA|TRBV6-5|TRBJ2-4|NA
CASSLQPLAKNIQYF
TGTGCCAGCAGTTTACAGCCTCTAGCCAAAAACATTCAGTACTTC
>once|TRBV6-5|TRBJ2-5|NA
CASRAHRAQETQYF
TGTGCCAGCCGCGCCCACAGGGCCCAAGAGACCCAGTACTTC
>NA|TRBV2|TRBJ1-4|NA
CASNRDTLAPFF
TGTGCCAGCAACCGAGACACCCTCGCGCCGTTTTTT
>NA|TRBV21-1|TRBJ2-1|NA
CASTDLAGVSYNEQFF
TGTGCCAGCACCGACCTAGCGGGAGTGTCCTACAATGAGCAGTTCTTC
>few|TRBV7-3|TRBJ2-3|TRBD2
CASSSGLAGAGDTQYF
TGTGCCAGCAGCTCCGGACTAGCGGGAGCGGGAGATACGCAGTATTTT
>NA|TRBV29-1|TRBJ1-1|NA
CSAEGPQLNTEAFF
TGCAGCGCCGAGGGGCCACAGCTGAACACTGAAGCTTTCTTT
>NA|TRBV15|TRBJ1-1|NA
CATSRAEPGRRTEAFF
TGTGCCACCAGCAGAGCGGAACCAGGGCGACGAACTGAAGCTTTCTTT
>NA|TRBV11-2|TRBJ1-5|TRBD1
CASRGTGGAQHF
TGTGCCAGCAGGGGGACAGGAGGGGCCCAGCATTTT
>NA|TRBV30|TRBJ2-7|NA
CAWSQRTGRVVYEQYF
TGTGCCTGGAGCCAACGGACAGGGAGGGTTGTCTACGAGCAGTACTTC